The 8 T cell receptor beta chains listed next were all sequenced from one sample in a study of identical twins' blood T cells. TCRdb recomputed calls from the 5' RACE reads with MiXCR, one row per CDR3 protein. The sample lists about 370,000 distinct CDR3 sequences, 28% occurring once. Sequencing was carried out using PBMCs. The receptor set was obtained from a woman aged 18 to 50 in good health.

The CDR3 spells CASSEDPGPLTYGYTF. The DNA of the CDR3 is TGTGCCAGCAGTGAAGACCCGGGCCCACTGACCTATGGCTACACCTTC. The genes are TRBV2 and TRBJ1-2; D gene unclear. Trimming cost V 1 base and J 4 bases, with 16 bases left between them. The CDR3 spans 16 residues. From germline, CDR1 is SNHLY and CDR2 FYNNEI.

The sample holds one count of this clonotype. The junction departs from germline at one end; a sequencing error may be responsible. The gene calls are TRBV20-1 and TRBJ2-1; 7 bases agree with TRBD2. CDR1 DFQATT and CDR2 SNEGSKA come from the germline V gene (reference sequence). This CDR3 spans 17 amino acids. CDR3 bases: TGCAGTGCTGGAGATCCCCCCGGGACTAACTCCTACAATGAGCAGTTCTTC. It translates to CSAGDPPGTNSYNEQFF.

This sequence joins TRBV5-6 and TRBJ2-3, with TRBD2 as a possible D gene (5 bases). CDR1 and CDR2 (germline): SGHDT, YYEEEE. V was pared by 4 bases and J by 2 bases, with 11 bases between. This CDR3 is built from 14 residues. The CDR3 DNA follows: TGTGCCAGCAGCCCTACTAGTCACACAGATACGCAGTATTTT. Its protein product is CASSPTSHTDTQYF.

This clonotype was picked up a small number of times. Its ends do not fully match the called genes, so a read error is possible. V and J are TRBV7-8 and TRBJ1-1; no clear D. Germline assignment: CDR1 SGHVS and CDR2 FQNEAQ. The CDR3 has 13 amino acids. The CDR3 DNA follows: TGTGCCAGCAGCTCGAACCTGAACACTGGAGCTTTCTTT. Translated, it gives CASSSNLNTGAFF.

There are a few counts of this clonotype. Written as DNA, the CDR3 is TGCAGTGCTAGTTCCCTGGGGAATGAAAAACTGTTTTTT. Residues: CSASSLGNEKLFF. V and J are TRBV20-1 and TRBJ1-4; D unresolved. Germline CDR1 DFQATT, CDR2 SNEGSKA (reference sequence). CDR3 length equals 13 residues. V was pared by 3 bases and J by 5 bases, with 10 bases between.

This clonotype was seen many times. The rearrangement joins TRBV20-1 to TRBJ1-5; no reliable D call. Trimming took 0 bases from V and 4 from J, leaving 7 bases between them. The CDR3 has 13 residues. Germline V gene data show CDR1 as DFQATT and CDR2 as SNEGSKA (reference sequence). The CDR3 nucleotides read TGCAGTGCTAGAGAGACGGGGAATCAGCCCCAGCATTTT. This gives the protein CSARETGNQPQHF.

The rearrangement uses TRBV12-3 or TRBV12-4 and TRBJ2-2, with unresolved D. Trimming shortened V by 3 bases and J by 3 bases, and 11 bases separated the two germline ends. CDR3 length: 15 residues. As DNA, the CDR3 is TGTGCCAGCAGTTTGCGGCAGCTGGACACCGGGGAGCTGTTTTTT. Translated: CASSLRQLDTGELFF.

This clonotype was seen ten or more times. The chain joins TRBV29-1 to TRBJ2-7, with 7 bases matching TRBD1. The CDR3 extends over 12 amino acids. From germline, CDR1 is SQVTM and CDR2 ANQGSEA. The ends lost 7 bases at V and 3 bases at J; junction bases unmatched: 6. The CDR3 protein is CSARDRNYEQYF. CDR3 DNA sequence: TGCAGCGCCCGGGACAGAAACTACGAGCAGTACTTC.